These 29 T cell receptor beta chains originate from one sample sequenced in a study of cytomegalovirus exposure and HLA in healthy donors. The PCR used 60 Vbeta and 13 Jbeta primers. Sequencing used immunoSEQ multiplex PCR; TCRdb keeps in-frame clones, though not all of them. The profile shows about 200,000 clones, 80% to 85% of them singletons. The sample taken for sequencing was PBMCs. These receptors were obtained from a woman between 40 and 50 years old in good health and CMV-seronegative.

The chain is built from TRBV27 and TRBJ2-6; D unclear. V was shortened by 5 bases and J by 2 bases, with 4 bases between the two germline ends. The CDR3 extends over 13 amino acids. Germline V gene data show CDR1 as MNHEY and CDR2 as SMNVEV (reference sequence). For the CDR3, the DNA is TGTGCCAGCAGTCCCACTGGGGCCAACGTCCTGACTTTC. Translated: CASSPTGANVLTF.

This sequence joins TRBV2 and TRBJ2-1; 11 bases align to TRBD2. Germline V gives CDR1 SNHLY, CDR2 FYNNEI. V lost 6 bases, J lost 6 bases, and 4 bases stayed unmatched. The CDR3 spans 14 residues. The CDR3 nucleotides read TGTGCCAGCAGCAGACTAGCGGGGCTCAATGAGCAGTTCTTC. It specifies CASSRLAGLNEQFF.

The chain employs TRBV5-4 and TRBJ2-3, with a weak D call TRBD2 (6 bases). Trimming took off 4 bases at V and 0 bases at J, with 15 bases between the two ends. The CDR3 consists of 16 residues. Germline CDR1 is SGHNT and CDR2 is YYREEE (reference sequence). DNA of the CDR3: TGTGCCAGCAGCACGGGGACTGGAAGGAGCACAGATACGCAGTATTTT. It specifies CASSTGTGRSTDTQYF.

This clone was seen more than once but under ten times. The V call is TRBV7-2, the J call TRBJ2-1; 9 nucleotides line up with TRBD1. This CDR3 region has 16 residues. Trimming took 5 bases from V and 7 from J; bases not matched to a gene: 12. Germline lookup yields CDR1 SGHTA and CDR2 FQGNSA. This CDR3 reads CASSPLPGQGRNEQFF. In DNA, the CDR3 is TGTGCCAGCAGCCCCCTACCGGGACAGGGCAGAAATGAGCAGTTCTTC.

The chain carries TRBV19 and TRBJ1-2, with D maybe TRBD1 (6 bases). The CDR3 is made up of 15 amino acids. CDR1 LNHDA and CDR2 SQIVND come from the germline V gene (reference sequence). The V and J ends lost 5 bases and 1 base respectively, with 14 bases between them. The CDR3 region has the DNA TGTGCCAGTAGTGCGAACGGCAGGGGTAACTATGGCTACACCTTC. It encodes CASSANGRGNYGYTF.

This clone occurred a few times. V gene TRBV5-4 combines with J gene TRBJ2-5; a weak D match, TRBD2 (6 bases). Germline V gene lookup returns CDR1 SGHNT and CDR2 YYREEE (reference sequence). V was pared by 4 bases and J by 5 bases, with 18 bases between. This CDR3 is built from 15 residues. DNA for the CDR3: TGTGCCAGCAGCCCCCGACTAGACGCACGGGAGACCCAGTACTTC. Its protein is CASSPRLDARETQYF. Complete variable domain (other parts from reference TRBV5-4 and TRBJ2-5): ETGVTQSPTHLIKTRGQQVTLRCSSQSGHNTVSWYQQALGQGPQFIFQYYREEENGRGNFPPRFSGLQFPNYSSELNVNALELDDSALYLCASSPRLDARETQYFGPGTRLLVL.

This clone was recorded only once. The chain carries TRBV30 and TRBJ1-3; D might be TRBD1 (6 bases). CDR1 and CDR2 (germline): GTSNPN, SVGIG (reference sequence). The germline V and J ends were trimmed by 1 base and 1 base, with 8 bases remaining between them. The CDR3 totals 14 residues. CDR3 residues: CAWSDGQSGNTIYF. In nucleotides, the CDR3 is TGTGCCTGGAGTGACGGACAGTCTGGAAACACCATATATTTT.

The rearrangement joins TRBV6-1 to TRBJ2-5; D possibly corresponds to TRBD2 (5 bases). The CDR3 covers 14 residues. V was clipped by 6 bases and J by 7 bases, with 18 bases between them. The V gene's germline CDR1 is MNHNS and CDR2 SASEGT. CDR3 residues: CASSSGVRIGTQYF. The CDR3 DNA reads as TGTGCCAGCAGCTCCGGGGTACGAATAGGGACCCAGTACTTC.

The V call is TRBV6-5, the J call TRBJ2-4, with 7 positions matching TRBD1. The junction had 6 bases not matched to a gene; V was cut back by 5 bases and J by 5 bases. The CDR3 spans 14 residues. CDR1 MNHEY and CDR2 SVGAGI come from the germline V gene. The CDR3 DNA follows: TGTGCCAGCAGTAAAGACAGGGACCAAAACATTCAGTACTTC. Translation gives CASSKDRDQNIQYF.

V and J are TRBV6-5 and TRBJ2-3, with D unresolved. Germline V gene lookup returns CDR1 MNHEY and CDR2 SVGAGI. V was clipped by 4 bases and J by 0 bases, with 14 bases between them. CDR3 length: 16 residues. CDR3 sequence: CASSSLSAASTDTQYF. The CDR3 nucleotides are TGTGCCAGCAGTTCTTTATCGGCGGCAAGCACAGATACGCAGTATTTT.

The J gene is TRBJ2-1, the V gene TRBV5-1; the match to TRBD1 covers 9 bases. V was clipped by 4 bases and J by 10 bases; unmatched bases: 9. The V gene's germline CDR1 is SGHRS and CDR2 YFSETQ. CDR3 length: 14 amino acids. The CDR3 coding sequence is TGCGCCAGCAGCGGGGGACAGGGTACATACGAGCAGTTCTTC. This encodes CASSGGQGTYEQFF.

The V call is TRBV7-2, the J call TRBJ2-2; D perhaps matches TRBD2 (5 bases). V lost 3 bases and J lost 3, with 5 bases in between. This CDR3 is built from 13 residues. CDR1 is SGHTA, CDR2 FQGNSA, per germline. The CDR3 coding sequence is TGTGCCAGCAGCTTGGACTACACCGGGGAGCTGTTTTTT. Its translation: CASSLDYTGELFF.

The DNA for the CDR3 is TGTGCCAGCAGCGCCTCGACTAGCGGGAACACAGATACGCAGTATTTT. Translating it yields CASSASTSGNTDTQYF. The chain carries TRBV9 and TRBJ2-3, with 11 bases aligning to TRBD2. The germline CDR1 and CDR2 sequences are SGDLS and YYNGEE. The J segment lost 2 bases and the V segment lost 3 bases, leaving 5 bases of the junction unmatched. This CDR3 is 16 amino acids long. Supplemented by reference TRBV9 and TRBJ2-3, the full variable domain reads DSGVTQTPKHLITATGQRVTLRCSPRSGDLSVYWYQQSLDQGLQFLIQYYNGEERAKGNILERFSAQQFPDLHSELNLSSLELGDSALYFCASSASTSGNTDTQYFGPGTRLTVL.

The chain uses TRBV27 and TRBJ1-2; D remains unclear. V lost 2 bases and J 4 bases, leaving 11 bases between the germline ends. From germline, CDR1 is MNHEY and CDR2 SMNVEV (reference sequence). The CDR3 is made up of 14 amino acids. The CDR3 DNA reads TGTGCCAGCAGTTTAAACCCGGTCTCCTATGGCTACACCTTC. This sequence encodes CASSLNPVSYGYTF.

The gene calls are TRBV15 and TRBJ1-1; TRBD1 might be the D (5 bases). Trimming shortened V by 7 bases and J by 5 bases, and 17 bases separated the two germline ends. Germline V gives CDR1 LNHNV, CDR2 YYDKDF (reference sequence). This CDR3 contains 14 residues. CDR3 in amino acids: CATTSDIPGTEAFF. The CDR3 nucleotides are TGTGCCACCACGTCGGACATCCCTGGGACTGAAGCTTTCTTT. The full variable domain, with the rest looked up from reference TRBV15 and TRBJ1-1, is DAMVIQNPRYQVTQFGKPVTLSCSQTLNHNVMYWYQQKSSQAPKLLFHYYDKDFNNEADTPDNFQSRRPNTSFCFLDIRSPGLGDTAMYLCATTSDIPGTEAFFGQGTRLTVV.

The genes are TRBV2 and TRBJ2-3, with TRBD2 identical over 11 bases. From germline, CDR1 is SNHLY and CDR2 FYNNEI. J was trimmed by 1 base and V by 6 bases; bases with no gene match: 0. The CDR3 is 14 amino acids. The CDR3 coding sequence is TGTGCCAGCAGACTAGCGGGAGGCACAGATACGCAGTATTTT. Amino acid sequence: CASRLAGGTDTQYF.

The chain combines TRBV7-9 with TRBJ2-5, with D perhaps matching TRBD1 or TRBD2 (5 bases each). The germline gives CDR1 SEHNR, CDR2 FQNEAQ (reference sequence). The CDR3 totals 15 residues. Trimming left V 5 bases short and J 3 bases short, with 16 bases between. The CDR3 nucleotides read TGTGCCAGCAGCCTAGGGGATTTCGGGGAAGAGACCCAGTACTTC. Its protein is CASSLGDFGEETQYF.

The chain is built from TRBV15 and TRBJ1-1, with 7 nucleotides matching TRBD1. Germline V CDR1 and CDR2: LNHNV, YYDKDF (reference sequence). This CDR3 has 14 residues. V gave up 5 bases and J gave up 6 bases; unmatched junction bases: 9. In nucleotides, the CDR3 is TGTGCCACCAGCCCGGAACAGGGGCGCTCTGAAGCTTTCTTT. The encoded protein is CATSPEQGRSEAFF. Looking up the rest from reference TRBV15 and TRBJ1-1 gives the full variable domain: DAMVIQNPRYQVTQFGKPVTLSCSQTLNHNVMYWYQQKSSQAPKLLFHYYDKDFNNEADTPDNFQSRRPNTSFCFLDIRSPGLGDTAMYLCATSPEQGRSEAFFGQGTRLTVV.

This rearrangement joins TRBV4-3 to TRBJ2-3; TRBD2 is a possible D gene (5 bases). This CDR3 is 15 amino acids long. V was cut by 2 bases and J by 2 bases, with 11 bases left in between. Germline V gene data show CDR1 as LGHNA and CDR2 as YSLEER. The CDR3 sequence is CASSQSSGNTDTQYF. The CDR3 region has the DNA TGCGCCAGCAGCCAAAGTTCGGGGAACACAGATACGCAGTATTTT.

V usage is TRBV28 and J usage is TRBJ2-1, with TRBD2 as a possible D gene (6 bases). The CDR3 runs to 14 residues. The germline V and J ends were trimmed by 5 bases and 4 bases, with 12 bases remaining between them. Looked up from germline, CDR1 is MDHEN and CDR2 is SYDVKM. CDR3 in amino acids: CASSGRERYNEQFF. The DNA for the CDR3 is TGTGCCAGCAGTGGTCGGGAGCGGTACAATGAGCAGTTCTTC. Looking up the rest from reference TRBV28 and TRBJ2-1 gives the full variable domain: DVKVTQSSRYLVKRTGEKVFLECVQDMDHENMFWYRQDPGLGLRLIYFSYDVKMKEKGDIPEGYSVSREKKERFSLILESASTNQTSMYLCASSGRERYNEQFFGPGTRLTVL.

The gene calls are TRBV10-3 and TRBJ2-3; TRBD2 agrees at 9 bases. CDR1 ENHRY and CDR2 SYGVKD come from the germline V gene. This CDR3 has 14 residues. V shed 9 bases, J shed 4 bases, and the junction held 8 bases outside the gene matches. The CDR3 DNA reads TGTGCCATGGGGATTAGCGGGAGTTCAGATACGCAGTATTTT. Amino acid sequence: CAMGISGSSDTQYF.

The DNA of the CDR3 is TGTGCCAGCAGCTTTTTTCAGGGGGCTACGGTAAATGAGCAGTTCTTC. Amino acid sequence: CASSFFQGATVNEQFF. The gene calls are TRBV5-6 and TRBJ2-1, with 8 bases matching TRBD1. Germline V gene lookup returns CDR1 SGHDT and CDR2 YYEEEE. The ends lost 2 bases at V and 7 bases at J; junction bases unmatched: 11. The CDR3 has 16 residues.

This chain joins TRBV9 and TRBJ2-2, with TRBD2 identical over 12 bases. Germline assignment: CDR1 SGDLS and CDR2 YYNGEE. CDR3 length: 21 amino acids. Germline trimming cut 0 bases from V and 7 bases from J; bases unmatched to any gene: 19. This chain's CDR3 is CASSVATGLAGGPVIFGELFF. The CDR3 DNA reads as TGTGCCAGCAGCGTAGCTACCGGTCTAGCGGGAGGGCCGGTTATCTTCGGGGAGCTGTTTTTT.

This chain connects TRBV29-1 to TRBJ2-5; 10 bases map to TRBD2. The CDR3 loop spans 14 amino acids. V shed 3 bases and J 1 base; nucleotides not matched to a gene: 2. Germline CDR1 SQVTM, CDR2 ANQGSEA. CDR3 bases: TGCAGCGTTGAGACTAGCGGGTCCCAAGAGACCCAGTACTTC. Its protein product is CSVETSGSQETQYF.

The chain employs TRBV11-3 and TRBJ2-1, with TRBD2 identical over 12 bases. Germline loops: CDR1 SGHNT, CDR2 YENEEA. This CDR3 spans 16 amino acids. Unmatched junction bases numbered 5, after V lost 4 bases and J lost 4 bases. For the CDR3, the DNA is TGTGCCAGCAGCTCGACGCTAGCGGGAGGGTACAATGAGCAGTTCTTC. It encodes CASSSTLAGGYNEQFF.

This chain uses TRBV12-5 with TRBJ1-5; possible D gene TRBD1, 5 bases. CDR1 and CDR2 (germline): LGHNT, FRNRAP. Trimming removed 2 bases at V and 2 bases at J, with 7 bases between. The length of the CDR3 is 14 residues. DNA for the CDR3: TGTGCTAGTGGTTTGACAGGAGGCAATCAGCCCCAGCATTTT. Translated: CASGLTGGNQPQHF.

The chain recombines TRBV5-6 with TRBJ2-1, with TRBD1 identical over 9 bases. The CDR3 contains 15 residues. Trimming took 1 base from V and 10 from J; bases not matched to a gene: 9. Germline V gene sequence: CDR1 SGHDT, CDR2 YYEEEE. The CDR3 region has the DNA TGTGCCAGCAGCTTGCGGGACAGGGTCACGGGGGAGCAGTTCTTC. It specifies CASSLRDRVTGEQFF.

The CDR3 DNA reads as TGTGCCAGTAGCGATATTTTCGGTGGGACACCAAACTATGGCTACACCTTC. Translation: CASSDIFGGTPNYGYTF. This sequence joins TRBV19 and TRBJ1-2, with D possibly being TRBD1 (6 bases). CDR1 is LNHDA and CDR2 is SQIVND in the germline V gene (reference sequence). This CDR3 region has 17 residues. V shed 6 bases and J shed 2 bases, with 22 bases lying between them.

This chain links TRBV4-3 with TRBJ1-4, with TRBD1 matching over 9 bases. V lost 0 bases and J lost 8; bases outside the gene matches: 16. Germline CDR1 LGHNA, CDR2 YSLEER. The CDR3 runs 19 residues. The CDR3 region has the DNA TGCGCCAGCAGCCAAGATGGGAGGGGAGGGAACAGGGGGCGAGAAAAACTGTTTTTT. Translation gives CASSQDGRGGNRGREKLFF.